This T cell receptor (beta chain) was recorded in a study of breast tumors, draining lymph nodes, adjacent tissues. General study findings and limits: Most tumor T cells seemingly derive from lymph node, then expand in tumor.

The germline CDR1 and CDR2 sequences are MNHEY and SMNVEV (reference sequence). V gave up 2 bases and J gave up 1 base, with 11 bases separating them. There are 16 residues in the CDR3. One entry per CDR3 protein results from TCRdb running MiXCR on the multiplex PCR reads. In the table there are some 15,000 distinct CDR3 sequences, 55% to 75% of which are singletons. With respect to this clonotype: Antigen specificity is unknown.

Sequencing was performed on tumor-adjacent breast tissue. The V gene is TRBV27, the J gene TRBJ2-2; D is uncertain. The receptor's source is a female donor with breast cancer. Some clones in this sample may be carry-over from other donors' samples. CDR3 in DNA: TGTGCCAGCAGTTTACCCAGACAAATGAACACCGGGGAGCTGTTTTTT. Residues: CASSLPRQMNTGELFF.